This is a list of T cell receptor beta chains from one sample in a study of blood T cell repertoires in COVID-19. Clones were sequenced by immunoSEQ multiplex PCR, and TCRdb holds only the in-frame ones, with some missing. The data hold roughly 210,000 clones, with 80% to 90% observed a single time. Sequences were obtained from PBMCs or T cells enriched from blood (not recorded which). The source is a man between 25 and 39 years old in a cohort exposed to, infected with or recovered from COVID-19 (not recorded which). CDR3s include the opening cysteine and the closing phenylalanine or tryptophan. The D gene is left open where the match is weak. Size values are once, few and many counts, or a class for expanded clones, and some rows have none.

CDR3nt	CDR3aa	abundance	d_gene	v_gene	j_gene
TGTGCCACCAGTGACTTTCAGGGGATGAGCGGGAGTAGGACAGATACGCAGTATTTT	CATSDFQGMSGSRTDTQYF	-	TRBD2	TRBV24-1	TRBJ2-3
TGTGCCAGTAGTGCTCTACAGGGTAACCACGAGCAGTACTTC	CASSALQGNHEQYF	-	-	TRBV19	TRBJ2-7
TGCAGTGCCAGTCCGGGACTAGCGGGATACAATGAGCAGTTCTTC	CSASPGLAGYNEQFF	-	TRBD2	TRBV20-1	TRBJ2-1
TGTGCCAGCAGCCTAACAGGGGGCAGCGGGGATGAAGCTTTCTTT	CASSLTGGSGDEAFF	-	TRBD1	TRBV7-2	TRBJ1-1
TGTGCCAGCAGACAGACAGGGAACCAGCCCCAGCATTTT	CASRQTGNQPQHF	-	TRBD1	TRBV12-3/TRBV12-4	TRBJ1-5
TGTGCCAGCAGCAACAACAGGATTTACTACGAGCAGTACTTC	CASSNNRIYYEQYF	-	-	TRBV28	TRBJ2-7
TGTGCCACCAGTGATTTGCCCAGAGGACAGGGTCGCACAGATACGCAGTATTTT	CATSDLPRGQGRTDTQYF	-	TRBD1	TRBV24-1	TRBJ2-3
TGTGCCAGCAGACACAACAGGGGGCGACTTGAAAAACTGTTTTTT	CASRHNRGRLEKLFF	-	TRBD1	TRBV28	TRBJ1-4
TGTGCCAGCAGCTTAGCTTCCCGATGGGACAGGGTCTATGGCTACACCTTC	CASSLASRWDRVYGYTF	-	TRBD1	TRBV7-2	TRBJ1-2
TGTGCCAGCAGCCAGTCCGGGACAGGGGGTTCACCCCTCCACTTT	CASSQSGTGGSPLHF	-	TRBD1	TRBV3-1/TRBV3-2	TRBJ1-6
TGTGCCAGCATGTTGGGCCAGGGTGTCAATGAAAAACTGTTTTTT	CASMLGQGVNEKLFF	-	-	TRBV7-9	TRBJ1-4
TGTGCCAGCAGCTTCGGTGTCTTGAGCACAGATACGCAGTATTTT	CASSFGVLSTDTQYF	-	-	TRBV11-2	TRBJ2-3
TGTGCCAGCAGCTTTAGGCAGGGGGCGCTTATGGATGGCTACACCTTC	CASSFRQGALMDGYTF	-	TRBD1	TRBV5-5	TRBJ1-2
TGTGCCAGCAGCTTATCTCCTGAGACCCAGTACTTC	CASSLSPETQYF	-	-	TRBV7-2	TRBJ2-5
TGTGCCAGCAGCAGCAGACAGGGGGCGGGGGATGAGCAGTTCTTC	CASSSRQGAGDEQFF	-	TRBD1	TRBV11-3	TRBJ2-1
TGTGCCAGCGAAGACCCAGGTTCTAATCAGCCCCAGCATTTT	CASEDPGSNQPQHF	-	-	TRBV6-5	TRBJ1-5
TGTGCCAGCTCACCACTCACGGTGGGGGCAGACACTGAAGCTTTCTTT	CASSPLTVGADTEAFF	-	-	TRBV18	TRBJ1-1
TGTGCCAGCAGAGGGACAGAGAACACTGAAGCTTTCTTT	CASRGTENTEAFF	-	TRBD1	TRBV6-4	TRBJ1-1
TGTGCCAGCAGACTTCAACGCACCGGGGAGCTGTTTTTT	CASRLQRTGELFF	-	-	TRBV7-9	TRBJ2-2
TGTGCCACCAGTGGTGTAAATCAGCCCCAGCATTTT	CATSGVNQPQHF	-	-	TRBV24-1	TRBJ1-5
TGTGCCAGTAGTGTCGGTCGAGGCGCCCAGCAAGAGACCCAGTACTTC	CASSVGRGAQQETQYF	-	-	TRBV19	TRBJ2-5
TGTGCCAGCATTAAGCGGGAGTTTGCCGGGGAGCTGTTTTTT	CASIKREFAGELFF	-	TRBD2	TRBV6-5	TRBJ2-2
TGTGCCAGTAGTCTGGCGGCAGGGGGCAATCAGCCCCAGCATTTT	CASSLAAGGNQPQHF	-	-	TRBV19	TRBJ1-5
TGTGCCAGCAGCTTAGCCACCAATGCGCCCCAGTACTTC	CASSLATNAPQYF	-	-	TRBV11-2	TRBJ2-5
TGTGCCAGCAACCCGGGACTAGCGGGAGGCAGTAAGACCCAGTACTTC	CASNPGLAGGSKTQYF	-	TRBD2	TRBV5-5	TRBJ2-5
TGTGCCAGCACTGACAGTGGATGGGGCTACACCTTC	CASTDSGWGYTF	-	-	TRBV11-2	TRBJ1-2
TGTGCCAGCAGCTTAGAAGGACTAGCGGGCCCCCTTGGGAATGAGCAGTTCTTC	CASSLEGLAGPLGNEQFF	-	TRBD2	TRBV5-4	TRBJ2-1
TGTGCCAGCAGACCGACACCGGGACAAGGGTCTGGAAACACCATATATTTT	CASRPTPGQGSGNTIYF	-	-	TRBV28	TRBJ1-3
TGTGCCAGCAGTCGCAGCTACGAGCAGTACTTC	CASSRSYEQYF	-	-	TRBV28	TRBJ2-7
TGTGCCAGTACACTAGCGGGAGGGTACGATGAGCAGTTCTTC	CASTLAGGYDEQFF	-	TRBD2	TRBV27	TRBJ2-1
TGTGCCAGCAGCAAAGCGCTGACAGGGGAAAACACTGAAGCTTTCTTT	CASSKALTGENTEAFF	few	-	TRBV21-1	TRBJ1-1
TGTGCCAGCAGCTTCGGGTGGACAGGGAACACTGAAGCTTTCTTT	CASSFGWTGNTEAFF	once	TRBD1	TRBV7-9	TRBJ1-1
TGTGCCAGCAGTGAAGCTACAGGGAGTTCACCCCTCCACTTT	CASSEATGSSPLHF	-	-	TRBV6-1	TRBJ1-6
TGTGCCAGCAGTCCCAGACAGGGAATGGGAGGCTACACCTTC	CASSPRQGMGGYTF	-	TRBD1	TRBV27	TRBJ1-2
TGTGCCAGCAGCAGCGGGACTAGCGGGAGGACCTCCTACGAGCAGTACTTC	CASSSGTSGRTSYEQYF	-	TRBD2	TRBV13	TRBJ2-7
TGTGCCAGCAGCTTAGGCGTGGGGCAGGGGATGCGTGGCTACACCTTC	CASSLGVGQGMRGYTF	-	-	TRBV13	TRBJ1-2
TGTGCCAGCAGTTTCTCTAGCGGGAGGGCCATTGTATGGGATACGCAGTATTTT	CASSFSSGRAIVWDTQYF	-	TRBD2	TRBV28	TRBJ2-3
TGTGCCAGCAGCTTCCTCGGGAGTAGGGATGAGCAGTTCTTC	CASSFLGSRDEQFF	-	-	TRBV7-3	TRBJ2-1
TGTGCCAGTAGTATAGGACTAGAGTACAATGAGCAGTTCTTC	CASSIGLEYNEQFF	-	-	TRBV19	TRBJ2-1
TGCGCCAGCAGCCAACTTAGCGGGAGCGACACCGGGGAGCTGTTTTTT	CASSQLSGSDTGELFF	-	TRBD2	TRBV4-1	TRBJ2-2
TGTGCCAGCAGCGTAGGAGAGCATCCGACCTACGAGCAGTACTTC	CASSVGEHPTYEQYF	-	-	TRBV9	TRBJ2-7
TGTGCCAGCAGCTTGAGTATCGGGGGGCGATCTAGACGCGAGCAGTACTTC	CASSLSIGGRSRREQYF	-	-	TRBV5-5	TRBJ2-7
TGTGCCAGCAGTTACCGTGGGCAGGGGCTTAGCGAGCAGTACTTC	CASSYRGQGLSEQYF	-	-	TRBV6-5	TRBJ2-7
TGTGCCAGCAGCCCAAACAGGGAGCTGTACTTC	CASSPNRELYF	-	-	TRBV7-9	TRBJ2-5